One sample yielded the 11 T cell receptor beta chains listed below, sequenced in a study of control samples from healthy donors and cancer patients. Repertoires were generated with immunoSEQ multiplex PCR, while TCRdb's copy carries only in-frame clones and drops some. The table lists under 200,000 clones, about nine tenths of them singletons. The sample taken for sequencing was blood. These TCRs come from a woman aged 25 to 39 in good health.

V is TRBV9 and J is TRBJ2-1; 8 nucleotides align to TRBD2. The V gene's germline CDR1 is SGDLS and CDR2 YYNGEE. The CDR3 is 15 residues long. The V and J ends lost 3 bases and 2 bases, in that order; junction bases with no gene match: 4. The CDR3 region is CASSGSGRTYNEQFF. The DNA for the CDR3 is TGTGCCAGCAGCGGGAGCGGGAGAACCTACAATGAGCAGTTCTTC.

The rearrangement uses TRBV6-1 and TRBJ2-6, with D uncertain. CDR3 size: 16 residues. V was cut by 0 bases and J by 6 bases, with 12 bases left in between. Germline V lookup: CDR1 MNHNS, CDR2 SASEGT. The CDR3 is CASSEAYRFEANVLTF. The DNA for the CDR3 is TGTGCCAGCAGTGAAGCATATAGGTTTGAGGCCAACGTCCTGACTTTC.

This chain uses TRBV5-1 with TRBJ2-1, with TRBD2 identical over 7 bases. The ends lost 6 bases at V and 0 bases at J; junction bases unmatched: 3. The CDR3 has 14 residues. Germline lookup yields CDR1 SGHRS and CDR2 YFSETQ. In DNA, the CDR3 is TGCGCCAGCACCCCGGGGGGCTCCTACAATGAGCAGTTCTTC. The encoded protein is CASTPGGSYNEQFF.

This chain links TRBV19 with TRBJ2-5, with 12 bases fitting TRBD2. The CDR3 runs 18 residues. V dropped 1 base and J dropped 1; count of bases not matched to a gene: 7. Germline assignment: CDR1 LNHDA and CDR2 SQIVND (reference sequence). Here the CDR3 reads CASSIGTLAGGAQETQYF. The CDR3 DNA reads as TGTGCCAGTAGTATAGGGACCCTAGCGGGGGGGGCCCAAGAGACCCAGTACTTC.

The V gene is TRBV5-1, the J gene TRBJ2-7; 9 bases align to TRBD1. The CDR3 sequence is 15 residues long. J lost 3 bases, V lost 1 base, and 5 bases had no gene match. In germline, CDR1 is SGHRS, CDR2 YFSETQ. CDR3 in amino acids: CASSLSPTGGYEQYF. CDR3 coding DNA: TGCGCCAGCAGCTTGTCGCCGACAGGGGGCTACGAGCAGTACTTC.

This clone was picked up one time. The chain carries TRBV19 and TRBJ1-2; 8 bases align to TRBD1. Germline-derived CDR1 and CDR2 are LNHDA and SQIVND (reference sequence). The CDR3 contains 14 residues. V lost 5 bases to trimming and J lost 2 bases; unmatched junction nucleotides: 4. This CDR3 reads CASSPRDRNYGYTF. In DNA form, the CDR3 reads TGTGCCAGTAGTCCCCGGGACAGGAACTATGGCTACACCTTC.

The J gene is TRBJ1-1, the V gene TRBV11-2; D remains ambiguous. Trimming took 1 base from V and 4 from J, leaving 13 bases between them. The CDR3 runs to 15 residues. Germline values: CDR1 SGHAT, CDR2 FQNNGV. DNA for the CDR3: TGTGCCAGCAGCTTAGGGGCAGTCCGCCTCACTGAAGCTTTCTTT. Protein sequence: CASSLGAVRLTEAFF.

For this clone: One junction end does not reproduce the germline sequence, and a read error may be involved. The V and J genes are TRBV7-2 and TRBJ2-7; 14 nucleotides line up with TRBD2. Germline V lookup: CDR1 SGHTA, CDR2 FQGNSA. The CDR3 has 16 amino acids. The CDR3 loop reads CASSPQGLAGGYEQHF. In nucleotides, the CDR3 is TGTGCCAGCAGCCCCCAAGGACTAGCGGGAGGATACGAGCAGCACTTC.

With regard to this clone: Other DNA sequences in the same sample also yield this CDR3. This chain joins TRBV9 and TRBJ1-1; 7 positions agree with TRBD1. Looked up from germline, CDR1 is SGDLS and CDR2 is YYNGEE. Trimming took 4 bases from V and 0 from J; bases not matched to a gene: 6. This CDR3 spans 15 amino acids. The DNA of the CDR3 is TGTGCCAGCAGCCCCCAGACAGGGATGAACACTGAAGCTTTCTTT. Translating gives CASSPQTGMNTEAFF.

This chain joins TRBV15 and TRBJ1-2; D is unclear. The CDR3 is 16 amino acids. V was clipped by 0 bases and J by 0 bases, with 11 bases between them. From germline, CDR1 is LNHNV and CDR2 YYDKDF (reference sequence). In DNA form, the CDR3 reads TGTGCCACCAGCAGAGATATCGGTTCGACTAACTATGGCTACACCTTC. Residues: CATSRDIGSTNYGYTF.

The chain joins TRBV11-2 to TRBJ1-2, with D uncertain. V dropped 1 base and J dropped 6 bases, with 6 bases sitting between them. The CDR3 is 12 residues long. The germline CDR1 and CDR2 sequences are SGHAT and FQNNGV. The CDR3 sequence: CASSLAGNGYTF. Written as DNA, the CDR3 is TGTGCCAGCAGCTTAGCGGGGAATGGCTACACCTTC.